The entry that follows covers one T cell receptor beta chain sequence. The antigen is unknown. The junction departs from the called germline gene at one end, perhaps through a read error. This entry is derived from a study of cytomegalovirus exposure and HLA in healthy donors. Study results and limitations: Accurate prediction of HLA-A and HLA-B alleles (for most subjects) was reportedly achieved from TCR beta sequences. In a later analysis, an Asian-associated ancestry cluster reportedly showed fewer N-insertions than the roughly 700-donor mean. The analysis excluded some indistinguishable V segments, including TRBV6-2 and TRBV6-3.

The V gene's germline CDR1 is LGHNA and CDR2 YSLEER. The CDR3 loop spans 14 amino acids. The PCR had 60 Vbeta and 13 Jbeta primers. Sequencing was performed with immunoSEQ multiplex PCR; in TCRdb, only in-frame clones are kept and a portion is missing. Seen here are 120,000 to 150,000 clones, roughly 79% observed once, and the top ten hold roughly 0.87%. The chain carries TRBV4-3 and TRBJ2-7, with 7 positions matching TRBD1. The source of this sequence is a young man in good health and CMV-seronegative. The sequencing sample was made of PBMCs. CDR3 protein: CASGQYRGAYEQYF. The CDR3 nucleotides read TGCGCCAGCGGCCAGTACAGGGGAGCCTACGAGCAGTACTTC.